A single sample gave rise to the 27 T cell receptor beta chains below, sequenced in a study of CD8+ T cells in alopecia areata. Isolated RNA was reverse transcribed into cDNA used as the sequencing template. Measured with immunoSEQ multiplex PCR; TCRdb has only the in-frame clones, and not every one. The table has roughly 170,000 clones, 59% seen once. The source was CD4+ T cells sorted from blood, collected at week 0. Receptor source: a human donor with alopecia areata.

The chain combines TRBV6-5 with TRBJ1-1; D gene unclear. V shed 0 bases and J shed 1 base, with 9 bases lying between them. CDR1 is MNHEY, CDR2 SVGAGI, per germline. The CDR3 is 15 amino acids. The CDR3 here is CASSYSIGTNTEAFF. The CDR3 bases are TGTGCCAGCAGTTACTCGATAGGTACGAACACTGAAGCTTTCTTT.

This rearrangement joins TRBV29-1 to TRBJ1-2; 8 nucleotides agree with TRBD1. From germline, CDR1 is SQVTM and CDR2 ANQGSEA. V shed 2 bases and J 4 bases; nucleotides not matched to a gene: 6. The CDR3 loop spans 14 amino acids. The CDR3 nucleotides are TGCAGCGTTGAACTCCCAGGGGGCCTCTATGGCTACACCTTC. Its protein is CSVELPGGLYGYTF. Using reference TRBV29-1 and TRBJ1-2 for the parts outside the CDR3, the full variable domain is SAVISQKPSRDICQRGTSLTIQCQVDSQVTMMFWYRQQPGQSLTLIATANQGSEATYESGFVIDKFPISRPNLTFSTLTVSNMSPEDSSIYLCSVELPGGLYGYTFGSGTRLTVV.

This chain joins TRBV7-8 and TRBJ1-1; D is possibly TRBD1 (5 bases). The CDR3 contains 13 residues. Germline assignment: CDR1 SGHVS and CDR2 FQNEAQ. The V gene lost 6 bases and the J gene lost 7 bases, with 15 bases spanning the gap. The CDR3 nucleotides are TGTGCCAGCAGTTACGGACAAGGAGGTGAAGCTTTCTTT. It translates to CASSYGQGGEAFF. The whole variable domain, filled in from reference TRBV7-8 and TRBJ1-1, reads GAGVSQSPRYKVAKRGQDVALRCDPISGHVSLFWYQQALGQGPEFLTYFQNEAQLDKSGLPSDRFFAERPEGSVSTLKIQRTQQEDSAVYLCASSYGQGGEAFFGQGTRLTVV.

The V and J genes are TRBV7-2 and TRBJ1-2; D not certain. Per germline, CDR1 SGHTA and CDR2 FQGNSA. The CDR3 loop spans 13 amino acids. With 11 bases removed from V and 4 bases from J, the gap between germline ends came to 17 bases. This CDR3 is CASAAEVVYGYTF. For the CDR3, the DNA is TGTGCCTCGGCTGCAGAGGTTGTCTATGGCTACACCTTC.

The chain carries TRBV27 and TRBJ2-3; 8 bases are a match to TRBD2. The CDR3 is 14 amino acids. Losses at the gene ends were 5 bases for V and 6 bases for J; bases not matched to a gene: 7. Per germline, CDR1 MNHEY and CDR2 SMNVEV (reference sequence). The CDR3 region is CASSPQRGGDTQYF. For the CDR3, the DNA is TGTGCCAGCAGTCCGCAACGGGGGGGGGATACGCAGTATTTT.

This chain uses TRBV4-1 with TRBJ2-1; TRBD1 aligns across 11 bases. Germline V lookup: CDR1 MGHRA, CDR2 YSYEKL. After removal of 0 bases from V and 6 bases from J, the junction contained 7 bases not matched to a gene. There are 17 residues in the CDR3. CDR3 residues: CASSQDTAGTGGNEQFF. CDR3 DNA sequence: TGCGCCAGCAGCCAAGATACCGCCGGGACAGGGGGCAATGAGCAGTTCTTC.

The gene calls are TRBV20-1 and TRBJ1-4; D is unresolved. Germline values: CDR1 DFQATT, CDR2 SNEGSKA (reference sequence). The CDR3 is 11 residues long. Trimming pared 0 bases from V and 14 bases from J, leaving 10 bases between. CDR3 region: CSARDIASLFF. The DNA of the CDR3 is TGCAGTGCTAGAGATATCGCAAGTCTGTTTTTT.

In DNA form, the CDR3 reads TGCGCCAGCAGCTTGGAGGGACAGGGCGGACAAGAGACCCAGTACTTC. Its protein product is CASSLEGQGGQETQYF. The rearrangement links TRBV5-1 to TRBJ2-5; 9 bases fit TRBD1. J lost 2 bases, V lost 0 bases, and 5 bases had no gene match. This CDR3 comprises 16 residues. The germline gives CDR1 SGHRS, CDR2 YFSETQ.

This clone appeared a few times. The V call is TRBV5-1, the J call TRBJ1-5; TRBD1 is a possible D gene (5 bases). The ends were cut back, 0 bases at V and 0 bases at J, with 10 bases in the middle. CDR1 SGHRS and CDR2 YFSETQ come from the germline V gene. The CDR3 length is 16 residues. CDR3 DNA: TGCGCCAGCAGCTTGGGAATGGGGGATAGCAATCAGCCCCAGCATTTT. It is translated as CASSLGMGDSNQPQHF.

The V and J genes are TRBV30 and TRBJ1-1; no clear D. The CDR3 length is 13 residues. The germline V gene encodes CDR1 GTSNPN and CDR2 SVGIG (reference sequence). V shed 8 bases and J shed 1 base, with 14 bases lying between them. CDR3 in amino acids: CAQIRLGNTEAFF. CDR3 sequence (DNA): TGTGCCCAGATACGGTTGGGGAACACTGAAGCTTTCTTT. The complete variable domain, with remaining parts taken from reference TRBV30 and TRBJ1-1, reads SQTIHQWPATLVQPVGSPLSLECTVEGTSNPNLYWYRQAAGRGLQLLFYSVGIGQISSEVPQNLSASRPQDRQFILSSKKLLLSDSGFYLCAQIRLGNTEAFFGQGTRLTVV.

The chain is built from TRBV25-1 and TRBJ2-5; tentatively, D is TRBD1 or TRBD2 (6 bases each). The germline V and J ends were trimmed by 5 bases and 0 bases, with 10 bases remaining between them. CDR1 and CDR2 from the germline V gene are MGHDK and SYGVNS. The CDR3 contains 14 residues. The CDR3 DNA follows: TGTGCCAGCAGTTGGCGGGACAACCAAGAGACCCAGTACTTC. It translates to CASSWRDNQETQYF.

The V and J genes are TRBV4-2 and TRBJ2-6; the D call may be TRBD1 or TRBD2 (6 bases each). Trimming stripped 2 bases from V and 4 bases from J, with 18 bases between. Germline V gives CDR1 LGHNA, CDR2 YNFKEQ. The CDR3 contains 18 residues. The CDR3: CASSQKGGRGDGANVLTF. CDR3 in DNA: TGTGCCAGCAGCCAAAAGGGGGGTAGGGGAGACGGGGCCAACGTCCTGACTTTC.

The chain uses TRBV6-5 and TRBJ2-1, with D uncertain. Trimming shortened V by 3 bases and J by 5 bases, and 8 bases separated the two germline ends. This CDR3 contains 13 residues. The germline gives CDR1 MNHEY, CDR2 SVGAGI. The CDR3 here is CASSYVRNNEQFF. CDR3 nucleotide sequence: TGTGCCAGCAGTTATGTTCGGAACAATGAGCAGTTCTTC.

The rearrangement joins TRBV7-2 to TRBJ1-1; D is unclear. The ends were cut back, 1 base at V and 4 bases at J, with 10 bases in the middle. The CDR3 is 14 residues long. Germline CDR1 is SGHTA and CDR2 is FQGNSA. The CDR3 sequence is CASSLVVGPTEAFF. The CDR3, as DNA: TGTGCCAGCAGCTTAGTGGTCGGCCCCACTGAAGCTTTCTTT.

Note on this clone: The same CDR3 also results from other DNA sequences found in this sample. The chain combines TRBV29-1 with TRBJ2-7; 8 positions agree with TRBD1. Trimming cost V 6 bases and J 2 bases; bases outside gene matches: 3. CDR3 size: 12 residues. Germline-derived CDR1 and CDR2 are SQVTM and ANQGSEA. The CDR3 is CSVEQGAYEQYF. The CDR3 DNA reads TGCAGCGTGGAACAGGGGGCCTACGAGCAGTACTTC.

This clone showed up just a few times. The chain is built from TRBV30 and TRBJ1-1, with a tentative D call TRBD1 (5 bases). Trimming shortened V by 3 bases and J by 1 base, and 18 bases separated the two germline ends. Germline CDR1 and CDR2: GTSNPN and SVGIG (reference sequence). CDR3 length equals 16 residues. The CDR3 is CAWRMVAGTSNTEAFF. CDR3 bases: TGTGCCTGGAGGATGGTTGCCGGGACTTCGAACACTGAAGCTTTCTTT.

The chain joins TRBV25-1 to TRBJ1-1; 7 bases align to TRBD1. From germline, CDR1 is MGHDK and CDR2 SYGVNS. The V and J ends lost 4 bases and 5 bases, in that order; junction bases with no gene match: 10. The CDR3 length is 15 residues. Here the CDR3 reads CASSGRLTGMTEAFF. The CDR3 DNA follows: TGTGCCAGCAGTGGACGCCTGACAGGGATGACTGAAGCTTTCTTT.

The chain employs TRBV19 and TRBJ1-5; D possibly corresponds to TRBD1 (5 bases). V lost 6 bases and J lost 1, with 13 bases in between. Germline CDR1 LNHDA, CDR2 SQIVND (reference sequence). The CDR3 consists of 15 residues. This chain's CDR3 is CASSLGRRSNQPQHF. CDR3 bases: TGTGCCAGTAGCCTGGGACGGAGGAGCAATCAGCCCCAGCATTTT.

The DNA for the CDR3 is TGTGCCAGCAGGCCAGGCCGGGACAGGGGTGAAAAACTGTTTTTT. Its translation is CASRPGRDRGEKLFF. The chain joins TRBV27 to TRBJ1-4; 10 nucleotides agree with TRBD1. Germline lookup yields CDR1 MNHEY and CDR2 SMNVEV (reference sequence). Germline trimming cut 6 bases from V and 7 bases from J; bases unmatched to any gene: 8. The length of the CDR3 is 15 residues.

The chain recombines TRBV20-1 with TRBJ2-5; D is ambiguous. Trimming pared 3 bases from V and 5 bases from J, leaving 7 bases between. The CDR3 spans 11 residues. Germline V gives CDR1 DFQATT, CDR2 SNEGSKA (reference sequence). The CDR3 sequence: CSARKIETQYF. CDR3 DNA: TGCAGTGCTAGGAAAATCGAGACCCAGTACTTC.

CDR3 in DNA: TGTGCCAGCAGCTTGGAAACAGAACAAGAGACCCAGTACTTC. It translates to CASSLETEQETQYF. V usage is TRBV5-4 and J usage is TRBJ2-5; D unclear. V gave up 0 bases and J gave up 2 bases, with 8 bases separating them. This CDR3 is built from 14 residues. CDR1 is SGHNT, CDR2 YYREEE, per germline (reference sequence).

This clone has more than one count but fewer than ten. The V and J genes are TRBV6-5 and TRBJ2-5, with D possibly being TRBD1 or TRBD2 (5 bases each). This CDR3 contains 13 residues. V was pared by 0 bases and J by 12 bases, with 14 bases between. The germline gives CDR1 MNHEY, CDR2 SVGAGI. CDR3 in DNA: TGTGCCAGCAGTTACTCGATGGGGGACCGGGAGTACTTC. Residues: CASSYSMGDREYF.

This clone has more than one count but fewer than ten. The chain has TRBV29-1 and TRBJ1-1; tentative D call: TRBD1 (5 bases). Germline V lookup: CDR1 SQVTM, CDR2 ANQGSEA. The CDR3 runs 11 residues. V dropped 8 bases and J dropped 7 bases, with 14 bases sitting between them. CDR3 in DNA: TGCAGCCCCTCTCGACAGATTGAAGCTTTCTTT. Residues: CSPSRQIEAFF.

Concerning this clone itself: Other DNA sequences from this sample encode an identical CDR3 as well. V and J are TRBV27 and TRBJ1-4, with TRBD1 matching 7 bases. The CDR3 is made up of 15 amino acids. The junction had 6 bases not matched to a gene; V was cut back by 4 bases and J by 4 bases. Germline CDR1 and CDR2: MNHEY and SMNVEV (reference sequence). The CDR3 region has the DNA TGTGCCAGCAGTTCAAGACAGGGCTATAATGAAAAACTGTTTTTT. This encodes CASSSRQGYNEKLFF.

This chain joins TRBV7-9 and TRBJ1-1; D might be TRBD1 (5 bases). The germline V gene encodes CDR1 SEHNR and CDR2 FQNEAQ (reference sequence). V shed 2 bases and J shed 4 bases, with 14 bases lying between them. This CDR3 contains 15 residues. The CDR3: CASSLPSLGATEAFF. The CDR3 bases are TGTGCCAGCAGCTTACCGTCGCTTGGGGCCACTGAAGCTTTCTTT.

The J gene is TRBJ2-3, the V gene TRBV29-1, with D hard to call. This CDR3 has 14 residues. Looked up from germline, CDR1 is SQVTM and CDR2 is ANQGSEA. V gave up 0 bases and J gave up 8 bases, with 15 bases separating them. The CDR3 region is CSVEDLPGLGTQYF. The CDR3 DNA reads as TGCAGCGTTGAAGATCTTCCGGGTCTCGGTACGCAGTATTTT.

This chain joins TRBV9 and TRBJ2-7; D might be TRBD1 (7 bases). V dropped 0 bases and J dropped 6 bases, with 22 bases sitting between them. This CDR3 has 17 amino acids. Germline V lookup: CDR1 SGDLS, CDR2 YYNGEE. CDR3 coding DNA: TGTGCCAGCAGCGTAGGGGCCAGGGACGGGCAGGGGGGCGAGCAGTACTTC. Amino acid sequence: CASSVGARDGQGGEQYF.